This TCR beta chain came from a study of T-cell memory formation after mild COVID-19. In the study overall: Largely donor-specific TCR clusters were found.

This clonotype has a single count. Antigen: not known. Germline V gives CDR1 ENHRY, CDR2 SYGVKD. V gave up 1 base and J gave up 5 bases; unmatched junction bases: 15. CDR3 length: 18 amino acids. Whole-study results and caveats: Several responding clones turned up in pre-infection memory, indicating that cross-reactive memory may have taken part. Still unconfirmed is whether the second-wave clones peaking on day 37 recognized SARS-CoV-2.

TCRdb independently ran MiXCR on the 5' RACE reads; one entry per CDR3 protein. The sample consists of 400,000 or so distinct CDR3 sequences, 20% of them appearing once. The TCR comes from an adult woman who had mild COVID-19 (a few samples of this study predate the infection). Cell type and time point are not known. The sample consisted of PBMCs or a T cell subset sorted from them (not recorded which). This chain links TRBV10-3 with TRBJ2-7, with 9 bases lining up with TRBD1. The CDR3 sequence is CAISEYPSTQGASNEQYF. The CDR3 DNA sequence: TGTGCCATCAGTGAGTATCCGTCAACACAGGGGGCGTCAAACGAGCAGTACTTC.